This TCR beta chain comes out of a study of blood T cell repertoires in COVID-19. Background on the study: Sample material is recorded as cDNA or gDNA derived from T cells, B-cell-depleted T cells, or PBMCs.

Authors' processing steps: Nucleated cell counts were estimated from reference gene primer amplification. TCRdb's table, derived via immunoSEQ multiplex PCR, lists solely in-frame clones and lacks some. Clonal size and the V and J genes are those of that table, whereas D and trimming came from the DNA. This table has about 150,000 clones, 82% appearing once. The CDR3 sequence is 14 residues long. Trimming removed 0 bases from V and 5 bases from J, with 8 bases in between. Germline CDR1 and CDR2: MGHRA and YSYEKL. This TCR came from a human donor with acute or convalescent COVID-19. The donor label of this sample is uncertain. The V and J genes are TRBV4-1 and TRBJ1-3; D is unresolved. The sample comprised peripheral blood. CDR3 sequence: CASSQEVRRNTIYF. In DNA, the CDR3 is TGCGCCAGCAGCCAAGAGGTCAGAAGAAACACCATATATTTT.